The 27 T cell receptor beta chains in this list originate from one sample, sequenced in a study of T and B cells in COVID-19 patients. BIOMED2 TRB-A/B primer pools were used in multiplex TRB PCR. From the multiplex PCR reads, TCRdb called clonotypes with MiXCR, one entry per CDR3 protein. The repertoire holds over 6,000 distinct CDR3 sequences, with around 30% as singletons. From blood, about 250-500 ng of genomic DNA served as TRB template. Sequencing was done on a sample of blood. The origin of the receptors is a human donor with active COVID-19.

By sample fraction, this clonotype is large. V gene TRBV6-5 combines with J gene TRBJ1-5, with D unresolved. Germline V lookup: CDR1 MNHEY, CDR2 SVGAGI. CDR3 length: 16 residues. Deletions cut 0 bases from V and 3 bases from J, with 12 bases between. CDR3 residues: CASSYSYRTVNQPQHF. CDR3 in DNA: TGTGCCAGCAGTTACTCGTATCGGACGGTCAATCAGCCCCAGCATTTT.

The CDR3 is CASSIDGGMGSNQPQHF. DNA for the CDR3: TGTGCCAGTAGTATAGATGGGGGAATGGGCAGCAATCAGCCCCAGCATTTT. This chain connects TRBV19 to TRBJ1-5, with D tentatively TRBD1 (5 bases). CDR3 length: 17 residues. Germline CDR1 LNHDA, CDR2 SQIVND (reference sequence). Trimming cost V 0 bases and J 1 base, with 13 bases left between them.

Note on this clonotype: A clone one base away is much larger, so this may be a read error. The gene calls are TRBV6-1 and TRBJ2-5; D uncertain. The germline V and J ends were trimmed by 4 bases and 6 bases, with 6 bases remaining between them. There are 11 residues in the CDR3. Germline V gives CDR1 MNHNS, CDR2 SASEGT. This CDR3 reads CASSGGQTQYF. Here the CDR3 DNA reads TGTGCCAGCAGTGGAGGACAGACCCAGTACTTC.

V gene TRBV10-3 combines with J gene TRBJ1-4; unclear D gene. V dropped 4 bases and J dropped 3 bases, with 12 bases sitting between them. Germline CDR1 ENHRY, CDR2 SYGVKD. CDR3 size: 15 residues. For the CDR3, the DNA is TGTGCCATCAGTGCCTCACTGACGGCTAATGAAAAACTGTTTTTT. It yields the protein CAISASLTANEKLFF.

V usage is TRBV15 and J usage is TRBJ1-1; 9 positions match TRBD1. The CDR3 consists of 17 residues. In germline, CDR1 is LNHNV, CDR2 YYDKDF (reference sequence). V dropped 9 bases and J dropped 5; count of bases not matched to a gene: 19. Here the CDR3 DNA reads TGTGCCACAGAACGTACCGGGACAGGGTTTTATGGGACTGAAGCTTTCTTT. This codes for CATERTGTGFYGTEAFF.

By sample fraction, this clonotype is medium-sized (0.01 to 0.1%). A read error may account for a junction end that differs from germline. V usage is TRBV19 and J usage is TRBJ2-6; no clear D. This CDR3 is 15 amino acids long. CDR1 and CDR2 from the germline V gene are LNHDA and SQIVND (reference sequence). CDR3 DNA sequence: TGTGCCAGTACTATAAGGATGACTGGGGCCAACGTCCTGACTTTC. Amino acid sequence: CASTIRMTGANVLTF.

The table lists this clonotype with a few counts. The chain couples TRBV6-1 to TRBJ1-6; D call uncertain. The CDR3 runs 13 residues. Germline CDR1 is MNHNS and CDR2 is SASEGT. V lost 9 bases and J lost 10, with 16 bases in between. DNA of the CDR3: TGTGCCAGAAGAGATCCAGAGACATCACCCCTCCACTTT. It yields the protein CARRDPETSPLHF.

This chain connects TRBV20-1 to TRBJ1-5; TRBD1 aligns across 7 bases. CDR3 size: 16 residues. The V and J ends lost 5 bases and 7 bases, in that order; junction bases with no gene match: 17. Germline V gives CDR1 DFQATT, CDR2 SNEGSKA (reference sequence). The CDR3 sequence is CSADGGGGGEGQPQHF. CDR3 DNA: TGCAGTGCTGACGGGGGCGGAGGGGGCGAAGGGCAGCCCCAGCATTTT.

This clonotype came up many times. The chain carries TRBV11-1 and TRBJ2-1; maybe TRBD2 (6 bases). Trimming removed 2 bases at V and 4 bases at J, with 15 bases between. This CDR3 comprises 16 residues. Germline CDR1 is SGHAT and CDR2 is FQDESV (reference sequence). Here the CDR3 reads CASSLMLWDSYNEQFF. The CDR3 DNA follows: TGTGCCAGCAGCTTAATGCTTTGGGACTCTTACAATGAGCAGTTCTTC. The full variable domain, its missing parts supplied by reference TRBV11-1 and TRBJ2-1, is EAEVAQSPRYKITEKSQAVAFWCDPISGHATLYWYRQILGQGPELLVQFQDESVVDDSQLPKDRFSAERLKGVDSTLKIQPAELGDSAMYLCASSLMLWDSYNEQFFGPGTRLTVL.

This clonotype has a handful of counts. V gene TRBV20-1 combines with J gene TRBJ1-3; tentative D call: TRBD1 (6 bases). Looked up from germline, CDR1 is DFQATT and CDR2 is SNEGSKA (reference sequence). This CDR3 is built from 13 residues. The germline V and J ends were trimmed by 5 bases and 1 base, with 9 bases remaining between them. CDR3 sequence (DNA): TGCAGTGCTCCCGACAGGTCTGGAAACACCATATATTTT. Its protein product is CSAPDRSGNTIYF.

In this sample, this clonotype turned up a few times. The J gene is TRBJ1-6, the V gene TRBV6-5, with 7 bases aligning to TRBD1. With 0 bases clipped from V and 11 bases from J, the junction kept 7 bases outside the gene matches. The CDR3 runs 15 residues. Germline V gives CDR1 MNHEY, CDR2 SVGAGI. CDR3 residues: CASSYSKRQGAPLHF. The CDR3 bases are TGTGCCAGCAGTTACTCCAAACGACAGGGCGCACCCCTCCACTTT.

The chain combines TRBV10-3 with TRBJ2-2; 10 bases line up with TRBD2. The CDR3 consists of 17 residues. V dropped 2 bases and J dropped 6; count of bases not matched to a gene: 9. Germline V gene sequence: CDR1 ENHRY, CDR2 SYGVKD. In nucleotides, the CDR3 is TGTGCCATCAGTGAGCCCCCCTTGGGACTAGCGCCCGGGGAGCTGTTTTTT. As protein: CAISEPPLGLAPGELFF.

As for this clonotype: A much larger clone is a single base away; this may be a read error. The J gene is TRBJ2-3, the V gene TRBV19; no definite D call. Germline V CDR1 and CDR2: LNHDA, SQIVND (reference sequence). The CDR3 consists of 17 residues. The CDR3 sequence: CASSMDVENPQADTHYF. For the CDR3, the DNA is TGTGCCAGTAGTATGGATGTCGAAAATCCCCAGGCAGATACGCATTATTTT. Together with reference TRBV19 and TRBJ2-3, the CDR3 gives the full variable domain: DGGITQSPKYLFRKEGQNVTLSCEQNLNHDAMYWYRQDPGQGLRLIYYSQIVNDFQKGDIAEGYSVSREKKESFPLTVTSAQKNPTAFYLCASSMDVENPQADTHYFGPGTRLTVL.

Details on this clonotype: This may arise from a read error, as a much more abundant clone is one base away. The genes are TRBV19 and TRBJ2-7, with D uncertain. CDR3 size: 13 residues. From germline, CDR1 is LNHDA and CDR2 SQIVND (reference sequence). V dropped 2 bases and J dropped 7 bases, with 12 bases sitting between them. CDR3 sequence reads: CASSIFSDDEQYF. The CDR3 bases are TGTGCCAGTAGTATATTTTCGGACGATGAGCAGTACTTC.

In its sample, this clonotype ranks as medium-sized. This chain uses TRBV6-5 with TRBJ2-6; tentatively, D is TRBD2 (6 bases). V gave up 4 bases and J gave up 1 base, with 8 bases separating them. Per the germline V gene, CDR1 is MNHEY and CDR2 is SVGAGI. This CDR3 comprises 15 residues. CDR3 sequence: CASSSGTSGANVLTF. DNA of the CDR3: TGTGCCAGCAGTTCGGGGACTTCTGGGGCCAACGTCCTGACTTTC.

The V call is TRBV19, the J call TRBJ1-2; D might be TRBD1 (5 bases). The length of the CDR3 is 15 residues. Germline V gene sequence: CDR1 LNHDA, CDR2 SQIVND (reference sequence). V dropped 0 bases and J dropped 4 bases, with 12 bases sitting between them. CDR3 residues: CASSIELGGGYGYTF. For the CDR3, the DNA is TGTGCCAGTAGTATAGAGCTCGGCGGGGGCTATGGCTACACCTTC. Together with reference TRBV19 and TRBJ1-2, the CDR3 gives the full variable domain: DGGITQSPKYLFRKEGQNVTLSCEQNLNHDAMYWYRQDPGQGLRLIYYSQIVNDFQKGDIAEGYSVSREKKESFPLTVTSAQKNPTAFYLCASSIELGGGYGYTFGSGTRLTVV.

By share of the sample, this clonotype is medium-sized. This chain links TRBV29-1 with TRBJ2-5; 7 nucleotides line up with TRBD2. V was pared by 7 bases and J by 4 bases, with 9 bases of the junction left unmatched. The CDR3 contains 13 residues. In germline, CDR1 is SQVTM, CDR2 ANQGSEA. The CDR3 reads CSGGEGPGETQYF. CDR3 bases: TGCAGCGGGGGGGAGGGACCAGGAGAGACCCAGTACTTC. Based on the CDR3 plus reference TRBV29-1 and TRBJ2-5, the full variable domain is SAVISQKPSRDICQRGTSLTIQCQVDSQVTMMFWYRQQPGQSLTLIATANQGSEATYESGFVIDKFPISRPNLTFSTLTVSNMSPEDSSIYLCSGGEGPGETQYFGPGTRLLVL.

This clonotype has more than one count but fewer than ten. This chain connects TRBV6-2 or TRBV6-3 to TRBJ2-7, with D perhaps assigned TRBD1 or TRBD2 (6 bases each). Germline-derived CDR1 and CDR2 are MNHEY and SVGEGT. The CDR3 runs to 12 residues. Trimming removed 3 bases at V and 5 bases at J, with 8 bases between. As DNA, the CDR3 is TGTGCCAGCAGTTATGGGGGGCACGAGCAGTACTTC. Translating it yields CASSYGGHEQYF.

The rearrangement links TRBV4-2 to TRBJ2-7; the D gene could be TRBD1 or TRBD2 (6 bases each). The CDR3 consists of 16 residues. Germline V lookup: CDR1 LGHNA, CDR2 YNFKEQ. V dropped 0 bases and J dropped 0 bases, with 12 bases sitting between them. The DNA of the CDR3 is TGTGCCAGCAGCCAAGAAAGGGGGGAGAGCTCCTACGAGCAGTACTTC. Protein: CASSQERGESSYEQYF.

This chain links TRBV12-3 or TRBV12-4 with TRBJ2-7, with D hard to call. There are 11 residues in the CDR3. V was trimmed by 5 bases and J by 2 bases, leaving 4 bases between them. This CDR3 is CASSVTYEQYF. CDR3 in DNA: TGTGCCAGCAGTGTCACCTACGAGCAGTACTTC.

With respect to this clonotype: The junction does not match germline at one end; this may be a read error. This sequence joins TRBV6-5 and TRBJ2-1; 7 nucleotides agree with TRBD2. Germline CDR1 MNHEY, CDR2 SVGAGI. CDR3 length: 16 residues. CDR3 sequence (DNA): TGTGCCAGCCGATTTTCCGGCGGGAGAATTATGAATGAGCAGCTCTTC. This codes for CASRFSGGRIMNEQLF.

By share of the sample, this clonotype is medium-sized. The genes are TRBV5-6 and TRBJ2-7, with D perhaps TRBD2 (6 bases). Germline V lookup: CDR1 SGHDT, CDR2 YYEEEE. CDR3 size: 11 residues. Trimming pared 4 bases from V and 10 bases from J, leaving 12 bases between. The CDR3 here is CASSVTRLQYF. Here the CDR3 DNA reads TGTGCCAGCAGCGTGACTAGGTTACAGTACTTC.

This clonotype was seen only a few times. V and J are TRBV20-1 and TRBJ2-7; 8 bases align to TRBD2. CDR1 is DFQATT, CDR2 SNEGSKA, per germline (reference sequence). Unmatched junction bases numbered 3, after V lost 0 bases and J lost 2 bases. This CDR3 region has 14 residues. CDR3 sequence reads: CSAREGAGAYEQYF. The CDR3 DNA reads TGCAGTGCTAGAGAAGGAGCGGGGGCCTACGAGCAGTACTTC.

This clonotype was recorded a few times. The CDR3 is CASSGWTSGRPQFF. The CDR3, as DNA: TGTGCCAGCAGTGGCTGGACTAGCGGGAGGCCCCAGTTCTTC. The V and J genes are TRBV6-2 or TRBV6-3 and TRBJ2-1; TRBD2 agrees at 14 bases. Looked up from germline, CDR1 is MNHEY and CDR2 is SVGEGT. Losses at the gene ends were 5 bases for V and 13 bases for J; bases not matched to a gene: 7. The CDR3 consists of 14 residues.

A single count supports this clonotype. This may be a read error: a much more frequent sequence differs by one nucleotide. The chain links TRBV19 to TRBJ1-3; D ambiguous. V lost 5 bases, J lost 3 bases, and 11 bases lay in between. The CDR3 has 14 amino acids. Germline values: CDR1 LNHDA, CDR2 SQIVND (reference sequence). The CDR3 is CASSASEFGNTIYF. For the CDR3, the DNA is TGTGCCAGTAGTGCATCGGAATTTGGAAACACCATATATTTT.

By sample fraction, this clonotype is medium-sized. The chain employs TRBV27 and TRBJ2-7; 8 bases align to TRBD2. CDR1 and CDR2 from the germline V gene are MNHEY and SMNVEV (reference sequence). V lost 5 bases, J lost 1 base, and 4 bases stayed unmatched. The CDR3 spans 14 residues. The CDR3 loop is CASSRSGASYEQYF. CDR3 coding DNA: TGTGCCAGCAGTCGTAGCGGGGCATCCTACGAGCAGTACTTC.

The count of this clonotype is one. The chain uses TRBV11-2 and TRBJ2-5; 9 bases are a match to TRBD1. Trimming removed 4 bases from V and 2 bases from J; junction bases left unmatched: 8. The CDR3 totals 16 residues. Germline CDR1 SGHAT, CDR2 FQNNGV. For the CDR3, the DNA is TGTGCCAGCAGCTCCCTATTGGGACAGGGACAAGAGACCCAGTACTTC. This gives the protein CASSSLLGQGQETQYF.